This paragraph reports one T cell receptor (beta chain). In this sample, this clonotype turned up many times. It has no known antigen specificity. Base qualities are not recorded, but no much larger clone differs from it by a single base. These data come from a study of T cells after yellow fever vaccination (dated by TCRdb to about 2019). For the study in its entirety: Libraries from fractions with low cell numbers were prepared with the SMART-Seq v4 Ultra Low Input RNA kit. To follow T-cell clones before and after both primary and booster YFV17D yellow fever vaccination, bulk TCR alpha and beta repertoires underwent longitudinal sequencing. Blood samples were taken at several timepoints before and after primary and secondary immunization, and bulk PBMC replicates and cell subsets were isolated. The cohort comprised two healthy male donors, one aged 18 to 30 and one aged 30 to 40 years. Results the study describes overall, beyond this receptor: Because the study included only two donors, the extent to which the findings can be generalized is limited. Compared with the primary T-cell response, the secondary T-cell response was weaker but faster, peaking on day 5 rather than day 15. FACS-sorted repertoires could contain abundant contaminating clonotypes from the bulk population, so computational filtering was required. Most clones expanded after primary vaccination were re-detected after the booster (just under 97% of CD4 and roughly 85% of CD8), suggesting broad memory maintenance. A small share of clonotypes was detected in both CD4 and CD8 compartments, with the overlap likely arising from convergent recombination.

Sequencing took place on an Illumina NovaSeq 6000. TCR cDNA was synthesized by 5'RACE template switching, which introduced a universal primer site and unique molecular identifiers. cDNA synthesis was primed from both the TCR alpha and TCR beta constant segments. Library amplification involved two PCR steps, and the second step added sample barcodes and sequencing adapters. Libraries were sequenced on Illumina HiSeq 2500 (2x100 bp) or NovaSeq (2x150 bp). Concerning the study's data processing: MIGEC was used to demultiplex reads and collapse the reads into UMI consensus sequences, and MiXCR was used for V(D)J alignment. Using edgeR on replicate PBMC samples, clonotypes were called vaccine-responding if FDR was below 0.01 and the log2 fold change was above 5 up to day 15. Each bulk clonotype received a CD4 or CD8 identity based on whether the sequenced CD4 or CD8 repertoire contained that clonotype at higher abundance. In-frame beta chains were kept once TCRdb had trimmed the public reads at Q25 with fastp and called clones with MiXCR. All rows with the same CDR3 protein become a single entry with the most common DNA and genes. These V and J calls originate from TCRdb's pipeline instead of the authors' own analysis. The table for this sample lists more than 300,000 distinct CDR3 sequences; around a tenth of them were counted only once. The ten largest clones take up less than 3.5% of the sample.

The label giving this sample's treatment or condition can be read as: live attenuated yellow fever vaccine strain. A standard Ficoll-Paque protocol was used to isolate PBMCs from peripheral blood. Dynabeads CD4 and CD8 positive selection kits were used to isolate CD4 and CD8 T-cell fractions. TriZol was used to extract RNA from bulk PBMCs, CD4 and CD8 fractions, and dextramer-positive and dextramer-negative fractions. The germline V gene encodes CDR1 MNHEY and CDR2 SVGAGI. The CDR3 starts with the cysteine, ends with the phenylalanine, and has 14 residues. Solely the CDR3 DNA is kept, with 42 bases framed from the first base. V lost 2 bases and J lost 2 bases; the stretch between them is 8 bases long.

Recombination connected TRBV6-5 to TRBJ2-3; no D segment can be confidently identified. This TCR was recovered from a man between 18 and 35 years old who received the YFV17D yellow fever vaccine. This specimen was CD4+ T cells sorted from PBMCs, taken 45 days after the yellow fever booster vaccination. The CDR3 has the sequence CASSYVGFTDTQYF. The sequenced DNA: TGTGCCAGCAGTTACGTTGGGTTCACAGATACGCAGTATTTT.